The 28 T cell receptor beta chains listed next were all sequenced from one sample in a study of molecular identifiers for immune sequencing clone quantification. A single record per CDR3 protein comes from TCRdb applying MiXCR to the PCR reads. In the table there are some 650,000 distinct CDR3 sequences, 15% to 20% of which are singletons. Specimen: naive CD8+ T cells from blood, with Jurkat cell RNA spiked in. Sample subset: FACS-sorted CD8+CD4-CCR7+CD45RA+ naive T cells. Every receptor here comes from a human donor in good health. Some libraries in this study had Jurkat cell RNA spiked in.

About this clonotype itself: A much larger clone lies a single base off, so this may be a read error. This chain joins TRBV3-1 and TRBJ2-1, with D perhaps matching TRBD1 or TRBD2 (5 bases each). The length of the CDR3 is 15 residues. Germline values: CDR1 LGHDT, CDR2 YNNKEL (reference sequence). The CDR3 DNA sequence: TGTGCCAGCAGCCAAGCGTTTGGGACCAACAATGAGCGGTTCTTC. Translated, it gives CASSQAFGTNNERFF.

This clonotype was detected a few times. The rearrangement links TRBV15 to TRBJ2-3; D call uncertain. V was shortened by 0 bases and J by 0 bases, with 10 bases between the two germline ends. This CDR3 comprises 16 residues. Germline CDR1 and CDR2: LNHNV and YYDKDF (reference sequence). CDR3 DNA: TGTGCCACCAGCAGAGATCCCCTGACCAGCACAGATACGCAGTATTTT. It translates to CATSRDPLTSTDTQYF.

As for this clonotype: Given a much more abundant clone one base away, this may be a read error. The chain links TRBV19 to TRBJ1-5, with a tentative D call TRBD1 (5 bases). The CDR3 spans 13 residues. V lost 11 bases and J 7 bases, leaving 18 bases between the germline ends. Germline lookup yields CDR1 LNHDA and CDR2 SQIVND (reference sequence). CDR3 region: CAGATGSGQPQHF. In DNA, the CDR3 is TGTGCCGGTGCAACAGGCTCCGGCCAGCCCCAGCATTTT.

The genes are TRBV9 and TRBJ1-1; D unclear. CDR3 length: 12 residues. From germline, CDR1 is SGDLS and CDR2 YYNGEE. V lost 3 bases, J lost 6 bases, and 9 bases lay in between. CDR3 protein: CASSGAEAEAFF. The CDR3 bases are TGTGCCAGCAGCGGGGCGGAGGCTGAAGCTTTCTTT.

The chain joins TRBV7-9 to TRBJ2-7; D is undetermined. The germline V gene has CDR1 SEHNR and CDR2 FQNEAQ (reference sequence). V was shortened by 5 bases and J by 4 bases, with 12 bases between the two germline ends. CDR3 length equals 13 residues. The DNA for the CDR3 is TGTGCCAGCAGCGTAGTTGACCAATACGAGCAGTACTTC. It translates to CASSVVDQYEQYF.

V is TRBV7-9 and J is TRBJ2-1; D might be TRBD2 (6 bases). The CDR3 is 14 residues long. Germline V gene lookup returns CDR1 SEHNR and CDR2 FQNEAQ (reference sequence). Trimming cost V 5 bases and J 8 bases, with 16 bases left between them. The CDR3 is CASSRSGSLDEQFF. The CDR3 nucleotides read TGTGCCAGCAGCCGTAGCGGTTCCTTAGATGAGCAGTTCTTC.

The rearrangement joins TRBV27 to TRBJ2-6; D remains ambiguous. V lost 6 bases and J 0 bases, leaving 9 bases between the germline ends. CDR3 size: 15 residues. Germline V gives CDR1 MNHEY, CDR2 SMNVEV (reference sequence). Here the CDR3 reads CASSLQLSGANVLTF. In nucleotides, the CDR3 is TGTGCCAGCAGCCTACAGCTCTCTGGGGCCAACGTCCTGACTTTC.

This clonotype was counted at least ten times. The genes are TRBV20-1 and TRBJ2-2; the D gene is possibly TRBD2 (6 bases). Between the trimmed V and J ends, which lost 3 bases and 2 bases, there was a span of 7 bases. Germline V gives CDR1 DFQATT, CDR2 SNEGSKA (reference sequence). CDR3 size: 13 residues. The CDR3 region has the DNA TGCAGTGCTAGGGGGGGTAACACCGGGGAGCTGTTTTTT. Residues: CSARGGNTGELFF.

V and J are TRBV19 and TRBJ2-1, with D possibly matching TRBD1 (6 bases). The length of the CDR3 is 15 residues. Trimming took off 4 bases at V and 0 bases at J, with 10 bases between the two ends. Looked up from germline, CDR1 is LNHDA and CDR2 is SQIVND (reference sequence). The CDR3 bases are TGTGCCAGTAGTACAGGACAGACCTCCTACAATGAGCAGTTCTTC. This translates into CASSTGQTSYNEQFF.

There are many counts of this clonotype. This CDR3 reads CASSQDGAGWVFGNTIYF. DNA of the CDR3: TGCGCCAGCAGCCAAGATGGGGCAGGGTGGGTGTTCGGAAACACCATATATTTT. The V gene is TRBV4-1, the J gene TRBJ1-3; maybe TRBD1 (5 bases). V lost 0 bases, J lost 4 bases, and 19 bases lay in between. The CDR3 spans 18 residues. The V gene's germline CDR1 is MGHRA and CDR2 YSYEKL.

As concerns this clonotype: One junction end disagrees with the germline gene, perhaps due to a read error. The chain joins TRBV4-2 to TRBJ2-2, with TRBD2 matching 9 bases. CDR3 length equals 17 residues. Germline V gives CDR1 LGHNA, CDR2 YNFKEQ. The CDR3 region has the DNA TGTGCCGGCAGCCAAGAAGCTAGCGGGATCAACACCGGGGAGCTGTTTTTT. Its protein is CAGSQEASGINTGELFF.

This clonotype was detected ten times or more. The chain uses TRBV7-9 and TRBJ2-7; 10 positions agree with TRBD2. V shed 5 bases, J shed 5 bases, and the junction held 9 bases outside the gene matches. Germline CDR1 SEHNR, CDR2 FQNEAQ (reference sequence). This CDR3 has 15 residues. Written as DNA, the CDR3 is TGTGCCAGCAGCCCCAGCGGGACTAGCGTCAACGAGCAGTACTTC. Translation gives CASSPSGTSVNEQYF. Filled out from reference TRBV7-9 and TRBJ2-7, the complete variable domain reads DTGVSQNPRHKITKRGQNVTFRCDPISEHNRLYWYRQTLGQGPEFLTYFQNEAQLEKSRLLSDRFSAERPKGSFSTLEIQRTEQGDSAMYLCASSPSGTSVNEQYFGPGTRLTVT.

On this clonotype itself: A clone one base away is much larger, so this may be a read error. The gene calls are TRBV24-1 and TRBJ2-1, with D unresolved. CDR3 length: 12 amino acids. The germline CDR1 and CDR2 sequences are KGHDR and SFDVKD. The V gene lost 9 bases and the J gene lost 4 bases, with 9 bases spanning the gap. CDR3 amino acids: CATGAGYNEQFF. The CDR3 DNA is TGTGCCACCGGTGCCGGGTACAATGAGCAGTTCTTC.

CDR3 nucleotides: TGTGCCAGCAAACCCGGGACAGGGACCACCGGGGAGCTGTTTTTT. It is translated as CASKPGTGTTGELFF. The V gene is TRBV6-5, the J gene TRBJ2-2; 9 bases match TRBD1. This CDR3 is 15 amino acids long. Trimming took 7 bases from V and 4 from J; bases not matched to a gene: 7. CDR1 and CDR2 from the germline V gene are MNHEY and SVGAGI.

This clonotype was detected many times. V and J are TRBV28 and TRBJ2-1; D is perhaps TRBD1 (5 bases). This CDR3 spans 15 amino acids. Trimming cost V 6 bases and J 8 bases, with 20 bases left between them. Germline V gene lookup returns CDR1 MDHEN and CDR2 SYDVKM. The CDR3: CASSSPRDRGDEQFF. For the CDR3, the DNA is TGTGCCAGCAGCTCCCCCAGGGATCGTGGGGATGAGCAGTTCTTC.

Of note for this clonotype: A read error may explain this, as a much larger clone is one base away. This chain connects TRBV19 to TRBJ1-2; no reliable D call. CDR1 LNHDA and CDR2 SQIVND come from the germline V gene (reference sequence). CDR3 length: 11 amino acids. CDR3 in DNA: TGTGCCAGTGGTATTGGACGAAGCTACACCTTC. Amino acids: CASGIGRSYTF.

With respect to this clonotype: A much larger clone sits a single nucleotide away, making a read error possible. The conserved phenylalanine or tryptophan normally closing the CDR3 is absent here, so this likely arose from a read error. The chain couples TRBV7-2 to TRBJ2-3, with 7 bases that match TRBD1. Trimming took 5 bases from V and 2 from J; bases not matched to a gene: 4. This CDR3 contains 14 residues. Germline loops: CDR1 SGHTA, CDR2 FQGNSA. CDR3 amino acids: CASSPGQVTDTQYL. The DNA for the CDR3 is TGTGCCAGCAGCCCCGGACAGGTCACAGATACGCAGTATCTT.

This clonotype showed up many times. CDR3 amino acids: CASSTTSGGNLADTQYF. The CDR3 DNA reads as TGTGCCAGCAGCACGACTAGCGGGGGCAATCTCGCAGATACGCAGTATTTT. The chain joins TRBV7-8 to TRBJ2-3, with 12 bases aligning to TRBD2. The V gene's germline CDR1 is SGHVS and CDR2 FQNEAQ. The J segment lost 4 bases and the V segment lost 5 bases, leaving 10 bases of the junction unmatched. The CDR3 is 17 residues long.

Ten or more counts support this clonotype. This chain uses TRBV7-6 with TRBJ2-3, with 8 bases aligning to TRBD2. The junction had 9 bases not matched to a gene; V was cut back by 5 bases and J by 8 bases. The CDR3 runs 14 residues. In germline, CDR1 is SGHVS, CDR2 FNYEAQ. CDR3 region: CASSPRGGGGTQYF. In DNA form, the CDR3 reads TGTGCCAGCAGCCCCCGGGGGGGGGGTGGTACGCAGTATTTT.

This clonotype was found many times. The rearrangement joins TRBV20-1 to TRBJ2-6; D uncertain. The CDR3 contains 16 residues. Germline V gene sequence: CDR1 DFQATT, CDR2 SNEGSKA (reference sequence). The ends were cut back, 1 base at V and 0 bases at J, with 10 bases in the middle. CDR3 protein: CSARVGSHSGANVLTF. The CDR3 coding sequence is TGCAGTGCTAGAGTCGGATCCCACTCTGGGGCCAACGTCCTGACTTTC.

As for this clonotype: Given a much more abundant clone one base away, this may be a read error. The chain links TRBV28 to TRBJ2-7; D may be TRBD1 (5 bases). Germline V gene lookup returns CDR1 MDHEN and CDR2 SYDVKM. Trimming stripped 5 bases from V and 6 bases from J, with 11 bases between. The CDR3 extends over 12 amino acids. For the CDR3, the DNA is TGTGCCAGCAGTCATCAGGGCTGCGAGCAGTACTTC. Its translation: CASSHQGCEQYF.

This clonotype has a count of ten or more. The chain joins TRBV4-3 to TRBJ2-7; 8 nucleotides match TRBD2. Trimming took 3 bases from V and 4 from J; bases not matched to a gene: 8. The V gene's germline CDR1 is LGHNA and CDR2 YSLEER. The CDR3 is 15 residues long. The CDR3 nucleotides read TGCGCCAGCAGCCACATCGGGGGGGCCACTTACGAGCAGTACTTC. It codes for CASSHIGGATYEQYF.

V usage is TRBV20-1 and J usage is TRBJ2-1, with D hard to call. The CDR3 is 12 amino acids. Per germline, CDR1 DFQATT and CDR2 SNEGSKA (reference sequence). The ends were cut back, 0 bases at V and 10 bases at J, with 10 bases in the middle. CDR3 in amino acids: CSARDIVYEQFF. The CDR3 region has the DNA TGCAGTGCTAGAGACATAGTCTACGAGCAGTTCTTC.

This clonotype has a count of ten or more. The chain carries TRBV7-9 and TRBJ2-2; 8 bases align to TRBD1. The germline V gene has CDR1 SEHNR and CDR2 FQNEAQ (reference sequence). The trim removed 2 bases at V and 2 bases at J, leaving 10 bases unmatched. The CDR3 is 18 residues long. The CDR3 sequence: CASSLRSPTGDNTGELFF. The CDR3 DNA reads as TGTGCCAGCAGCTTACGTTCCCCGACAGGGGATAACACCGGGGAGCTGTTTTTT.

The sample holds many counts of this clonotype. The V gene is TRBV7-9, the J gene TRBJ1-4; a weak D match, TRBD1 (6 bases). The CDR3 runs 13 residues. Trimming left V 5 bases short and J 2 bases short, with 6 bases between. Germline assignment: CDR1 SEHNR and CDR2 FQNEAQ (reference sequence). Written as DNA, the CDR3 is TGTGCCAGCAGCCAGGGGACTAATGAAAAACTGTTTTTT. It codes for CASSQGTNEKLFF. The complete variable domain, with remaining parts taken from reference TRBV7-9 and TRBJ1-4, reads DTGVSQNPRHKITKRGQNVTFRCDPISEHNRLYWYRQTLGQGPEFLTYFQNEAQLEKSRLLSDRFSAERPKGSFSTLEIQRTEQGDSAMYLCASSQGTNEKLFFGSGTQLSVL.

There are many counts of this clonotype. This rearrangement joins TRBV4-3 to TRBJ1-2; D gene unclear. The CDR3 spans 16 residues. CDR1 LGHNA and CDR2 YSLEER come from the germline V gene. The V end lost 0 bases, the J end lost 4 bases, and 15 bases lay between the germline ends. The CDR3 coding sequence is TGCGCCAGCAGCCAAGATTTGATTATAGAGGTCTATGGCTACACCTTC. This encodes CASSQDLIIEVYGYTF.

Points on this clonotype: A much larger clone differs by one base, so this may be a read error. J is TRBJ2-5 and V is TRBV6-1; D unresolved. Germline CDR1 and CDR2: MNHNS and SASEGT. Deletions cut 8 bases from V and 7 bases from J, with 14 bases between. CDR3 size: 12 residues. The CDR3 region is CASRSPWGTQYF. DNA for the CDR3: TGTGCCAGCCGGAGCCCGTGGGGGACCCAGTACTTC.

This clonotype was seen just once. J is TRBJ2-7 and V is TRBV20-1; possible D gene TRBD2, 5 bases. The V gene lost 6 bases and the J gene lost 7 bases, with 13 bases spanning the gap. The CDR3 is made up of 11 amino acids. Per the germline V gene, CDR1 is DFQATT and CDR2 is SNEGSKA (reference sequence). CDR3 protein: CSASAVNEQYF. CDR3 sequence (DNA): TGCAGTGCGTCAGCGGTAAATGAGCAGTACTTC.